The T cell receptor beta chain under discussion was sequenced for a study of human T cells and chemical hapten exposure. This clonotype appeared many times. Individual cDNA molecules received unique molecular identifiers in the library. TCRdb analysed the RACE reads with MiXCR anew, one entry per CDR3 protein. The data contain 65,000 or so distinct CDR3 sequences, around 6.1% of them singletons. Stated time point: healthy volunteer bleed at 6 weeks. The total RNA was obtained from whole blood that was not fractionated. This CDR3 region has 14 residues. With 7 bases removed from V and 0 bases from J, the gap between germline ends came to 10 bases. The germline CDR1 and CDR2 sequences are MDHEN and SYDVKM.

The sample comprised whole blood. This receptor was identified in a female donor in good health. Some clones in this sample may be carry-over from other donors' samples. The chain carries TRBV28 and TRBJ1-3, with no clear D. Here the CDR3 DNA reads TGTGCCAGCACCCTTCATTACTCTGGAAACACCATATATTTT. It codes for CASTLHYSGNTIYF.